This T cell receptor beta chain was sequenced for a study of blood T cell repertoires in COVID-19. The protocol was immunoSEQ multiplex PCR, while the TCRdb copy is restricted to in-frame clones and leaves out a portion. The sample contains 150,000 to 200,000 clones, around 80% of which appear only once. CDR1 MDHEN and CDR2 SYDVKM come from the germline V gene. The CDR3 contains 19 residues. V shed 6 bases and J 3 bases; nucleotides not matched to a gene: 19. This TCR was recovered from a woman aged 80 or over with acute or convalescent COVID-19. Material: peripheral blood. The chain carries TRBV28 and TRBJ2-3, with TRBD2 identical over 9 bases. CDR3 protein: CASRGYGTGPGLATDTQYF. DNA of the CDR3: TGTGCCAGCAGGGGGTACGGGACTGGACCGGGACTAGCTACAGATACGCAGTATTTT. The whole variable domain, remainder taken from reference TRBV28 and TRBJ2-3, is DVKVTQSSRYLVKRTGEKVFLECVQDMDHENMFWYRQDPGLGLRLIYFSYDVKMKEKGDIPEGYSVSREKKERFSLILESASTNQTSMYLCASRGYGTGPGLATDTQYFGPGTRLTVL.